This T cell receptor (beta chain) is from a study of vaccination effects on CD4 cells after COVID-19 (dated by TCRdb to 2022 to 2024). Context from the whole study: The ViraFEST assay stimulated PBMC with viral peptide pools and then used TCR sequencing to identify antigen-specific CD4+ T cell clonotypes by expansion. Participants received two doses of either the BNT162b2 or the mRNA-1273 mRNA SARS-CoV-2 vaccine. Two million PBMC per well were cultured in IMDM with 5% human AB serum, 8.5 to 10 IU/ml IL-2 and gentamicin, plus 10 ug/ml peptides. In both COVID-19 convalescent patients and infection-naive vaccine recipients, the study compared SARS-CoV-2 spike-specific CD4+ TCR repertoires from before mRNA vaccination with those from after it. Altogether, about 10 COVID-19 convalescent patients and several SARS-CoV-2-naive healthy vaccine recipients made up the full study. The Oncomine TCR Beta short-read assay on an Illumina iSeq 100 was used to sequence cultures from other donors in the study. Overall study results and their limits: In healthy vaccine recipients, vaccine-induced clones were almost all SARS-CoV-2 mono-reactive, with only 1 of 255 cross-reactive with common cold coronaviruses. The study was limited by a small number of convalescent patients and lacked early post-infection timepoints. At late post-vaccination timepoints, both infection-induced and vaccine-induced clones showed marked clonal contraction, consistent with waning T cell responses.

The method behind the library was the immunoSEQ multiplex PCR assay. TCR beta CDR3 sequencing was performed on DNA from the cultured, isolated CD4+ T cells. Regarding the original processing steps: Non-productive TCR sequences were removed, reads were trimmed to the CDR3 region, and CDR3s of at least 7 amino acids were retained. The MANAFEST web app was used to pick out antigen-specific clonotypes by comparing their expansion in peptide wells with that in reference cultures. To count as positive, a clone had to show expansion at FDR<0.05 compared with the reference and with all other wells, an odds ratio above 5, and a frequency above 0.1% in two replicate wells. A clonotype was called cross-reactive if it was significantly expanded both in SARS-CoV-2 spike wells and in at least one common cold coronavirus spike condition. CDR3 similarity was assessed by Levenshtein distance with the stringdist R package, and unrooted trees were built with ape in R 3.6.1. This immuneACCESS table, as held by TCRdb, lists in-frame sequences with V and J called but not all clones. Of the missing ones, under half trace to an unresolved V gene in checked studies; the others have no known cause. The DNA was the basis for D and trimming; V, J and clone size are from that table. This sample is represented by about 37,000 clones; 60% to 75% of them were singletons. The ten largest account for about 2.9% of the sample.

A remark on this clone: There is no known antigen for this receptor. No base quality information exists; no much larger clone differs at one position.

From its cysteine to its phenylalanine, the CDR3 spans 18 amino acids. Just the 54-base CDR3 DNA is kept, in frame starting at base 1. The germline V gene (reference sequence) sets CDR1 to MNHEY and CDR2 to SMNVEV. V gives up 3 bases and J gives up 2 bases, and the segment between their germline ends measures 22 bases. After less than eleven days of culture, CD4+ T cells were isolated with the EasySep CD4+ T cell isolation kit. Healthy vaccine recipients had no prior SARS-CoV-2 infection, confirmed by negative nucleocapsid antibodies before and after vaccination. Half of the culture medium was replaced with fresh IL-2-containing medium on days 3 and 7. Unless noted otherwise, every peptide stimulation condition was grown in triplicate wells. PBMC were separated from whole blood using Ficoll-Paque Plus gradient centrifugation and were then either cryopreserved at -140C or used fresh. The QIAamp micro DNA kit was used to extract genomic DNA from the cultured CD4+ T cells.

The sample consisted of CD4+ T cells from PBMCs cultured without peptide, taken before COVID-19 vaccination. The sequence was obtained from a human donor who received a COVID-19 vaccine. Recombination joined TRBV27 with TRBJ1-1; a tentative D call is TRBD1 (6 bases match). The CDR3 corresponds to CASSFLGGRAAPNTEAFF. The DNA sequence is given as TGTGCCAGCAGTTTCCTTGGGGGCCGGGCAGCCCCAAACACTGAAGCTTTCTTT.